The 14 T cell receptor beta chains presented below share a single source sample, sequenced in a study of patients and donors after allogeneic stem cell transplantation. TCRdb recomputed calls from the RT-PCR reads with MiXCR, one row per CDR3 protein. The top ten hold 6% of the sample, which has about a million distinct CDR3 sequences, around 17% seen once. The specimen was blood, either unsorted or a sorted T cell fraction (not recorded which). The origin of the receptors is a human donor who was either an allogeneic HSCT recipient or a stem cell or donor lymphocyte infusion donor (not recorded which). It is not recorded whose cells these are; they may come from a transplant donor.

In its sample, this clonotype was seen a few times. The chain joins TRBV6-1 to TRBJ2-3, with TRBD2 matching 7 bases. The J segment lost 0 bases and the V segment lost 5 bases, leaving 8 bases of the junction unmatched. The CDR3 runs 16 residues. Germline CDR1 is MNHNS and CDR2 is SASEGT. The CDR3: CASSPLGRGSTDTQYF. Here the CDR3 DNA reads TGTGCCAGCAGTCCCCTGGGGCGGGGGAGCACAGATACGCAGTATTTT.

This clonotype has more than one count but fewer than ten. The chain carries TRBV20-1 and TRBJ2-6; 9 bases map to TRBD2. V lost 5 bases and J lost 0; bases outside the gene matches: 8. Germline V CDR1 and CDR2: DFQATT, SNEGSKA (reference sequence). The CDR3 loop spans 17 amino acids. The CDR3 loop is CSAETLAGDSGANVLTF. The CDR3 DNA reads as TGCAGTGCTGAGACCTTAGCGGGAGACTCTGGGGCCAACGTCCTGACTTTC.

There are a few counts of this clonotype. This CDR3 is CSVEVVRRKQETQYF. Here the CDR3 DNA reads TGCAGCGTTGAAGTGGTCAGGAGAAAACAAGAGACCCAGTACTTC. The V call is TRBV29-1, the J call TRBJ2-5; D is unclear. This CDR3 contains 15 residues. Germline V gives CDR1 SQVTM, CDR2 ANQGSEA. Trimming stripped 1 base from V and 2 bases from J, with 14 bases between. Variable domain in full (rest from reference TRBV29-1 and TRBJ2-5): SAVISQKPSRDICQRGTSLTIQCQVDSQVTMMFWYRQQPGQSLTLIATANQGSEATYESGFVIDKFPISRPNLTFSTLTVSNMSPEDSSIYLCSVEVVRRKQETQYFGPGTRLLVL.

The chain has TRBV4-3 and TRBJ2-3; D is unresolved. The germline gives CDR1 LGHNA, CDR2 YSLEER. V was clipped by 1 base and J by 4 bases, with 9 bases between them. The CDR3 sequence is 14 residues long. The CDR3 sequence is CASSQGTAADTQYF. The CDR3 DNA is TGCGCCAGCAGCCAAGGGACCGCCGCAGATACGCAGTATTTT.

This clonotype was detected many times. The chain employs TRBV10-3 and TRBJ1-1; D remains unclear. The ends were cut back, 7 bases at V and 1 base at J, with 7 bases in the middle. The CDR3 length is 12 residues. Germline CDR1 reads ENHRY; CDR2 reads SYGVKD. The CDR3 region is CAIKGGNTEAFF. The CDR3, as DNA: TGTGCCATCAAAGGCGGGAACACTGAAGCTTTCTTT.

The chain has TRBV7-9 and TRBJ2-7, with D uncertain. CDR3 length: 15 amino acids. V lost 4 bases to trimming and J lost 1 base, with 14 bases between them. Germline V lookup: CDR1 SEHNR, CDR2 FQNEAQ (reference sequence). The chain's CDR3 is CASSSAMVTSYEQYF. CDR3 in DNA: TGTGCCAGCAGCTCTGCTATGGTTACGTCCTACGAGCAGTACTTC.

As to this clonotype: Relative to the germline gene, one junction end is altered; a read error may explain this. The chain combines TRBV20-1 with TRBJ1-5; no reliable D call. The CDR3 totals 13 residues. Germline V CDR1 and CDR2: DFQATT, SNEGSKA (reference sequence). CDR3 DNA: TGCAGTGCGAGAGGGAAGCTCAATCAGCCCCAGCATTTT. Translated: CSARGKLNQPQHF.

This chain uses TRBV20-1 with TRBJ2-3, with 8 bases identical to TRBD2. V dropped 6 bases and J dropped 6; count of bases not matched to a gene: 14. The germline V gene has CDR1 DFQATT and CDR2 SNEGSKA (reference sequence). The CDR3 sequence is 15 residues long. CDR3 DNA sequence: TGCAGTGCCCTCCGGGGGGGATCTCCAAGGGATACGCAGTATTTT. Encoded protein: CSALRGGSPRDTQYF.

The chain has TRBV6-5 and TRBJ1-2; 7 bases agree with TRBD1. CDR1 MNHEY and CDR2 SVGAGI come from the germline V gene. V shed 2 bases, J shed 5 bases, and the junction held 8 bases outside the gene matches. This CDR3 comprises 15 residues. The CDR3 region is CASSYAGQTVYGYTF. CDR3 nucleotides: TGTGCCAGCAGTTACGCGGGACAGACTGTTTATGGCTACACCTTC.

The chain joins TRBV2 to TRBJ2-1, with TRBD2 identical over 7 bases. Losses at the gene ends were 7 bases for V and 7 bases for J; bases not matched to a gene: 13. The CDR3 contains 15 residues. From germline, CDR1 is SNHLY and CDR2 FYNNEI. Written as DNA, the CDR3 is TGTGCCAGCACCAGTGGGGGGAAAGCGGGGAATGAGCAGTTCTTC. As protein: CASTSGGKAGNEQFF.

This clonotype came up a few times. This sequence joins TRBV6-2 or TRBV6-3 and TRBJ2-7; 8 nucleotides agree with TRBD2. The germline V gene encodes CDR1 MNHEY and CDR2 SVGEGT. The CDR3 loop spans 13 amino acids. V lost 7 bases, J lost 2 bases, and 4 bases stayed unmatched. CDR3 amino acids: CASISGAAYEQYF. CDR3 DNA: TGTGCCAGCATTAGCGGGGCCGCCTACGAGCAGTACTTC.

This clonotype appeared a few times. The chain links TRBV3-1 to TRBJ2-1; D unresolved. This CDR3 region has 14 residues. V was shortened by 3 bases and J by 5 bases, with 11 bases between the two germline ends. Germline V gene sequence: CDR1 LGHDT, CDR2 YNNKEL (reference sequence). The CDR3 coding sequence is TGTGCCAGCAGCCAGGTGACGAAAGACAATGAGCAGTTCTTC. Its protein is CASSQVTKDNEQFF.

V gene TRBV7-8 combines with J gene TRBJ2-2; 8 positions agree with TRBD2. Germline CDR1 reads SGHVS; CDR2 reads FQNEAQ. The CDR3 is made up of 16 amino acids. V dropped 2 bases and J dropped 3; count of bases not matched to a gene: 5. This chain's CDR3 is CASSLISGSYTGELFF. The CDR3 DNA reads TGTGCCAGCAGCTTAATCAGCGGGAGCTACACCGGGGAGCTGTTTTTT.

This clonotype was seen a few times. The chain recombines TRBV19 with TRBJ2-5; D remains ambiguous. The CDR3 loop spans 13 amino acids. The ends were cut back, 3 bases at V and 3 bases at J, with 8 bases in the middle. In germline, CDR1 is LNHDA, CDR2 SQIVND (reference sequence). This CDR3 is CASSIRTEETQYF. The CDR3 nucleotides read TGTGCCAGTAGTATCAGGACCGAAGAGACCCAGTACTTC.